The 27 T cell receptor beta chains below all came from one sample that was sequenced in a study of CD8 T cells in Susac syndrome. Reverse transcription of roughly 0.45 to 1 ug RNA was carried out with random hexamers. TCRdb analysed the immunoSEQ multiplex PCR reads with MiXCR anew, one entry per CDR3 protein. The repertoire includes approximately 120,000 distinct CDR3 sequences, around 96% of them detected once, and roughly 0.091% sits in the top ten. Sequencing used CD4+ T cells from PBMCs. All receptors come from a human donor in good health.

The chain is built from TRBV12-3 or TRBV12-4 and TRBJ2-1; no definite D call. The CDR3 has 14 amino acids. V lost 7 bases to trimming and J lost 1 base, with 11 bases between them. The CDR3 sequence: CASNRLPSYNEQFF. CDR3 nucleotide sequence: TGTGCCAGCAACCGACTCCCTTCCTACAATGAGCAGTTCTTC.

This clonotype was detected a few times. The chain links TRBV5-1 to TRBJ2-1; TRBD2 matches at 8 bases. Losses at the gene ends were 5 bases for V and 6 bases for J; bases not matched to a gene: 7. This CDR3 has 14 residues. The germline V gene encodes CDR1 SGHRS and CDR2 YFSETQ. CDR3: CASSSGTSANEQFF. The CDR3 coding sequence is TGCGCCAGCAGTTCCGGGACTAGTGCCAATGAGCAGTTCTTC.

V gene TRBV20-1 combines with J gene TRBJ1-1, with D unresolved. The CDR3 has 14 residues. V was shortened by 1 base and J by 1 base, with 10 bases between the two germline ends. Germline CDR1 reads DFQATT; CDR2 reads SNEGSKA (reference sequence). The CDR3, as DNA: TGCAGTGCTAGAGCCGGCTCTCAGAACACTGAAGCTTTCTTT. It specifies CSARAGSQNTEAFF.

The CDR3 sequence is CSAYGTRSTDTQYF. CDR3 DNA: TGCAGTGCTTATGGGACACGTAGCACAGATACGCAGTATTTT. J is TRBJ2-3 and V is TRBV20-1; perhaps TRBD1 as D (6 bases). The ends were cut back, 5 bases at V and 0 bases at J, with 12 bases in the middle. Germline assignment: CDR1 DFQATT and CDR2 SNEGSKA (reference sequence). The CDR3 has 14 residues.

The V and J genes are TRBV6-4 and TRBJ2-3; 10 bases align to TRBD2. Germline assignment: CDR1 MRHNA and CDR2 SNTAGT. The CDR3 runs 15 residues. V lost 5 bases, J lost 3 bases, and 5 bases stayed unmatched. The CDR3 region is CASSPSGSITDTQYF. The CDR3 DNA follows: TGTGCCAGCAGTCCTAGCGGGAGTATTACAGATACGCAGTATTTT.

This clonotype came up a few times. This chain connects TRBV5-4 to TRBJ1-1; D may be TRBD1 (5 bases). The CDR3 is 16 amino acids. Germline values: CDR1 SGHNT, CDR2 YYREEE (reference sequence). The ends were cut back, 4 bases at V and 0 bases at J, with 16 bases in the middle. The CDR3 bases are TGTGCCAGCAGCCCCCTTGAGCAGGGAGTGAACACTGAAGCTTTCTTT. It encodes CASSPLEQGVNTEAFF.

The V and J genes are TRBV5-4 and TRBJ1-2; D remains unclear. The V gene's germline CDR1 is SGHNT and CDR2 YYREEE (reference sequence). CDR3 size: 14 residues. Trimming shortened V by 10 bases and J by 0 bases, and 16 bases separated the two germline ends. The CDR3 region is CASRTREANYGYTF. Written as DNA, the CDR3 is TGTGCCTCCCGCACGAGGGAGGCTAACTATGGCTACACCTTC.

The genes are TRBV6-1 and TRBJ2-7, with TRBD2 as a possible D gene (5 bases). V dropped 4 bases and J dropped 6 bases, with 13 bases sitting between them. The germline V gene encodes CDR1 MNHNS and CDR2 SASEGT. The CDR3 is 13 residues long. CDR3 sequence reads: CASSVGFAGEQYF. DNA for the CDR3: TGTGCCAGCAGTGTGGGCTTCGCGGGCGAGCAGTACTTC.

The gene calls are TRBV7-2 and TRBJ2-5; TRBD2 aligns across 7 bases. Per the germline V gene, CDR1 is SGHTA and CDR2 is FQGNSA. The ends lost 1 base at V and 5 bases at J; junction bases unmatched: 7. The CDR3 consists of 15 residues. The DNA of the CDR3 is TGTGCCAGCAGCTTAGTGACAGAGCGGGGTGAGACCCAGTACTTC. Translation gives CASSLVTERGETQYF.

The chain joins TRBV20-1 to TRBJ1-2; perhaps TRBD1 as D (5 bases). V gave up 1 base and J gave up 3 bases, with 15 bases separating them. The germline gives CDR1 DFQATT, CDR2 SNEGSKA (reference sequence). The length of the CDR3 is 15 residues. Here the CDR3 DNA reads TGCAGTGCTAGAGCCTTCAAGGGGCGCGACTATGGCTACACCTTC. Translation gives CSARAFKGRDYGYTF.

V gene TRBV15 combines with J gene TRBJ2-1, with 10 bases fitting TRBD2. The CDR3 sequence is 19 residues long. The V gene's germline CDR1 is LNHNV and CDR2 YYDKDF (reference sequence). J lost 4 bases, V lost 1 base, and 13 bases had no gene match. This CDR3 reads CATSRGFLAGEFAYNEQFF. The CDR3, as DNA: TGTGCCACCAGCAGAGGGTTTCTAGCGGGAGAGTTCGCGTACAATGAGCAGTTCTTC.

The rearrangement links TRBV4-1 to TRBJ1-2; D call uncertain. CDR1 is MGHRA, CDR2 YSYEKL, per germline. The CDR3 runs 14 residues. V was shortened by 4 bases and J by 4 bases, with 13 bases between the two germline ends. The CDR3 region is CASSRPGISYGYTF. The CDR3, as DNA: TGCGCCAGCAGCCGACCGGGAATCTCCTATGGCTACACCTTC.

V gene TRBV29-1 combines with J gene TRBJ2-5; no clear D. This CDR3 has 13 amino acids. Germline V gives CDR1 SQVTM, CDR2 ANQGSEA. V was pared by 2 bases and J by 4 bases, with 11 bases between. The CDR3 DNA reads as TGCAGCGTTGAACGATCGCGCGGAGAGACCCAGTACTTC. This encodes CSVERSRGETQYF. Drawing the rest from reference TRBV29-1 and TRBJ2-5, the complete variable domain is SAVISQKPSRDICQRGTSLTIQCQVDSQVTMMFWYRQQPGQSLTLIATANQGSEATYESGFVIDKFPISRPNLTFSTLTVSNMSPEDSSIYLCSVERSRGETQYFGPGTRLLVL.

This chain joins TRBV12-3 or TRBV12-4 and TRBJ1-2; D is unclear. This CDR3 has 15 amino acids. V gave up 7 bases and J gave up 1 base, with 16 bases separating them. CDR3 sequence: CASTNRGWDNYGYTF. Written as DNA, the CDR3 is TGTGCCAGCACCAATCGTGGATGGGATAACTATGGCTACACCTTC.

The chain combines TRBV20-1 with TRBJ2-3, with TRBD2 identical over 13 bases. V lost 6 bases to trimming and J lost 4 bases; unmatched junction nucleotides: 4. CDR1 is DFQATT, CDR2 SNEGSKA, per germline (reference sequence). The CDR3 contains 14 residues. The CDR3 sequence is CSAIGTSGADTQYF. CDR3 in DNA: TGCAGTGCCATCGGGACTAGCGGGGCAGATACGCAGTATTTT.

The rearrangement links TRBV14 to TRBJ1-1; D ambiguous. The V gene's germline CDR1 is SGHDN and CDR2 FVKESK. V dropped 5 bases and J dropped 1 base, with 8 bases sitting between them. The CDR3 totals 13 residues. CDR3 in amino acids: CASSKGSNTEAFF. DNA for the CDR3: TGTGCCAGCAGCAAGGGATCGAACACTGAAGCTTTCTTT.

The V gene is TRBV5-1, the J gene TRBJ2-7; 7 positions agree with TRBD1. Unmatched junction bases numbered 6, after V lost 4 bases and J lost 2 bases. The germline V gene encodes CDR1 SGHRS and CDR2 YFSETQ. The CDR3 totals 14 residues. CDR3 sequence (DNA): TGCGCCAGCAGCATCCGGGACAGTGCCTACGAGCAGTACTTC. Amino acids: CASSIRDSAYEQYF.

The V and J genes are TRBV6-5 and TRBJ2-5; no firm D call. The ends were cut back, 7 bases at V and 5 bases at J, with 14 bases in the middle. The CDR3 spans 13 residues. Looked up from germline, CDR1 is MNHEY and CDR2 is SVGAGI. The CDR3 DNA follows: TGTGCCAGCACCGAGCTTGGAAGCGAGACCCAGTACTTC. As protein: CASTELGSETQYF.

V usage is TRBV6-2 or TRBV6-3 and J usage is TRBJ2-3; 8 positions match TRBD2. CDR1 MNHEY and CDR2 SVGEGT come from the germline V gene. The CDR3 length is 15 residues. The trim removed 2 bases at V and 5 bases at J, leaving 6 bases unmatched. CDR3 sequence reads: CASSYRREDIDTQYF. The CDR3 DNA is TGTGCCAGCAGTTACAGGCGGGAGGATATAGATACGCAGTATTTT.

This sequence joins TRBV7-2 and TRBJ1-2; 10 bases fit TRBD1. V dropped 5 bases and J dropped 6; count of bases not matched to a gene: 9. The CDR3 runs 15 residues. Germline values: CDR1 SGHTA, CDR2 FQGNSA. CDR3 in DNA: TGTGCCAGCAGCATGACAGGGGGCGCCGTCCATGGCTACACCTTC. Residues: CASSMTGGAVHGYTF.

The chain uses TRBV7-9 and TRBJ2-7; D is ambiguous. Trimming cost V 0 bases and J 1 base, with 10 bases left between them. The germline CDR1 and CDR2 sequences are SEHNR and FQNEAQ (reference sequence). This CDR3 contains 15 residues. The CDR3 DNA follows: TGTGCCAGCAGCTTAGCGCCTCTCCGATCCTACGAGCAGTACTTC. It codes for CASSLAPLRSYEQYF.

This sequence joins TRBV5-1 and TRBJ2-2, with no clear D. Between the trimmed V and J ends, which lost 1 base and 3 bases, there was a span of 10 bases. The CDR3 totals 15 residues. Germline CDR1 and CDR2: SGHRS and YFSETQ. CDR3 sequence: CASSLHREYTGELFF. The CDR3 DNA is TGCGCCAGCAGCTTGCACCGAGAGTACACCGGGGAGCTGTTTTTT. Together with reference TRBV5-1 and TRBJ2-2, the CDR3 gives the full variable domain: KAGVTQTPRYLIKTRGQQVTLSCSPISGHRSVSWYQQTPGQGLQFLFEYFSETQRNKGNFPGRFSGRQFSNSRSEMNVSTLELGDSALYLCASSLHREYTGELFFGEGSRLTVL.

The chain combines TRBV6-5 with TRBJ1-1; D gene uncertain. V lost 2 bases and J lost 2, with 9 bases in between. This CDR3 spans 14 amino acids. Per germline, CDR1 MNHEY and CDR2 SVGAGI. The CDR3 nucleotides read TGTGCCAGCAGTTACGGTTGGGGTAACACTGAAGCTTTCTTT. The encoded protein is CASSYGWGNTEAFF.

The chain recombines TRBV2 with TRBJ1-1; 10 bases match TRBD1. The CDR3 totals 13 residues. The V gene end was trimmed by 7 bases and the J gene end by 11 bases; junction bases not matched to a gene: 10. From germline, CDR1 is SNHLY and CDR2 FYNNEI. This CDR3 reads CASTEGDRGGAFF. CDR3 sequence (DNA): TGTGCCAGCACCGAAGGGGACAGGGGCGGCGCTTTCTTT.

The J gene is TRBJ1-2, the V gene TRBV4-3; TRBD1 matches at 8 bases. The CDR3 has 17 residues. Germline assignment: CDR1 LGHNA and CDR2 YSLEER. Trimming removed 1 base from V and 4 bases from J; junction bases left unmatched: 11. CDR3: CASSQGLGQEVSYGYTF. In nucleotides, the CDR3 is TGCGCCAGCAGCCAAGGACTGGGACAGGAGGTTTCCTATGGCTACACCTTC.

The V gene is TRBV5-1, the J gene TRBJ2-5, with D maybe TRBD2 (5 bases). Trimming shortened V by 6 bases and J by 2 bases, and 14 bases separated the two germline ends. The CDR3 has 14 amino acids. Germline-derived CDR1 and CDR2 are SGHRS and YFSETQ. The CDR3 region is CASTSHGIQETQYF. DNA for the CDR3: TGCGCCAGCACTTCTCACGGGATTCAAGAGACCCAGTACTTC.

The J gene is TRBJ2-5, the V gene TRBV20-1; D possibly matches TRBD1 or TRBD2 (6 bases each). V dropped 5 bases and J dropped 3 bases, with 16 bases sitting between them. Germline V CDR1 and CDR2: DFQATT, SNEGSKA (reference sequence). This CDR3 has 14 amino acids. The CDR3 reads CSAGEDSRKETQYF. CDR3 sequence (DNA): TGCAGTGCTGGGGAGGACAGCCGTAAAGAGACCCAGTACTTC.